One and the same sample provided the 27 T cell receptor beta chains below, sequenced in a study of T cell responses to AZD1222 COVID-19 vaccine. Data came from immunoSEQ multiplex PCR; TCRdb stores just in-frame clones and leaves some out. The sample lists about 57,000 clones, roughly 87% seen once, with around 19% in the top ten. The sample here was peripheral blood, taken on day 0 of AZD1222 vaccination. These receptors came from an adult in good health.

V and J are TRBV6-5 and TRBJ2-2; 9 bases match TRBD1. J gave up 0 bases and V 4 bases, and 0 bases lay outside the gene matches. Germline-derived CDR1 and CDR2 are MNHEY and SVGAGI. The CDR3 covers 15 residues. CDR3 residues: CASSWTGANTGELFF. Written as DNA, the CDR3 is TGTGCCAGCAGTTGGACAGGGGCGAACACCGGGGAGCTGTTTTTT.

The rearrangement links TRBV19 to TRBJ1-1; possibly TRBD1 for D (5 bases). V was pared by 7 bases and J by 6 bases, with 21 bases between. Germline lookup yields CDR1 LNHDA and CDR2 SQIVND (reference sequence). The CDR3 sequence is 15 residues long. As DNA, the CDR3 is TGTGCCAGTACCCAGTCTCTCATCGGGGCCGCTGAAGCTTTCTTT. Residues: CASTQSLIGAAEAFF.

The chain recombines TRBV7-9 with TRBJ1-3; TRBD1 might be the D (6 bases). Germline CDR1 SEHNR, CDR2 FQNEAQ (reference sequence). The CDR3 sequence is 15 residues long. V was pared by 4 bases and J by 2 bases, with 12 bases between. CDR3 in DNA: TGTGCCAGCAGCTCCCCTCGGGACACTGGAAACACCATATATTTT. This gives the protein CASSSPRDTGNTIYF. The whole variable domain, filled in from reference TRBV7-9 and TRBJ1-3, reads DTGVSQNPRHKITKRGQNVTFRCDPISEHNRLYWYRQTLGQGPEFLTYFQNEAQLEKSRLLSDRFSAERPKGSFSTLEIQRTEQGDSAMYLCASSSPRDTGNTIYFGEGSWLTVV.

The V call is TRBV18, the J call TRBJ1-6, with a weak D call TRBD1 (5 bases). CDR1 is KGHSH and CDR2 is LQKENI in the germline V gene. V shed 4 bases and J shed 7 bases, with 5 bases lying between them. The CDR3 is 12 residues long. CDR3 coding DNA: TGTGCCAGCTCACGGGGGAATTCACCCCTCCACTTT. Translating it yields CASSRGNSPLHF.

This clone was counted once. At one boundary the junction diverges from the germline segment, which might be a read error. As DNA, the CDR3 is TGTGCTAGCAGCTCCGGGACAGGGGGGATGGATACGCAGTATTTT. Residues: CASSSGTGGMDTQYF. The chain is built from TRBV7-7 and TRBJ2-3; 11 positions match TRBD1. Germline CDR1 SSHAT, CDR2 FNYEAQ (reference sequence). This CDR3 spans 15 amino acids.

The chain joins TRBV6-5 to TRBJ1-2; 7 nucleotides line up with TRBD1. V lost 6 bases to trimming and J lost 8 bases; unmatched junction nucleotides: 9. The CDR3 contains 13 residues. From germline, CDR1 is MNHEY and CDR2 SVGAGI. The CDR3 DNA reads as TGTGCCAGCAGAGTAACAGGGGTTGGAGGCTACACCTTC. Its protein product is CASRVTGVGGYTF.

The chain uses TRBV20-1 and TRBJ2-7, with 12 bases that match TRBD2. This CDR3 spans 17 amino acids. V shed 3 bases and J 0 bases; nucleotides not matched to a gene: 9. Per the germline V gene, CDR1 is DFQATT and CDR2 is SNEGSKA (reference sequence). The DNA for the CDR3 is TGCAGTGCTAGTGTCGGACTAGCGGGGAAAAGCTCCTACGAGCAGTACTTC. Its protein product is CSASVGLAGKSSYEQYF.

The chain links TRBV25-1 to TRBJ1-6; TRBD1 matches at 7 bases. With V trimmed by 8 bases and J by 5 bases, 3 bases remained unmatched. The germline CDR1 and CDR2 sequences are MGHDK and SYGVNS. The CDR3 covers 13 residues. The CDR3 DNA sequence: TGTGCCAGCGGGGGACAGAATAATTCACCCCTCCACTTT. Encoded protein: CASGGQNNSPLHF.

The chain carries TRBV13 and TRBJ2-3, with 9 bases fitting TRBD2. The CDR3 covers 16 residues. The V segment lost 5 bases and the J segment 0 bases; nucleotides outside the gene matches: 6. Looked up from germline, CDR1 is PRHDT and CDR2 is FYEKMQ (reference sequence). The CDR3 loop reads CASSGLAGTSTDTQYF. As DNA, the CDR3 is TGTGCCAGCAGCGGGCTAGCGGGGACTAGCACAGATACGCAGTATTTT.

The J gene is TRBJ1-2, the V gene TRBV5-1; TRBD1 matches at 11 bases. This CDR3 region has 12 residues. V lost 5 bases and J lost 7; bases outside the gene matches: 1. Germline assignment: CDR1 SGHRS and CDR2 YFSETQ. CDR3 in amino acids: CASRDRGPGYTF. The CDR3 bases are TGCGCCAGCAGGGACAGGGGGCCTGGCTACACCTTC.

The chain recombines TRBV2 with TRBJ1-2; D remains ambiguous. Trimming took 1 base from V and 8 from J, leaving 11 bases between them. This CDR3 region has 13 residues. Germline loops: CDR1 SNHLY, CDR2 FYNNEI. In DNA form, the CDR3 reads TGTGCCAGCAGTGAAGTCGAGGGCGCGGGCTACACCTTC. Amino acids: CASSEVEGAGYTF.

V gene TRBV15 combines with J gene TRBJ1-1; no clear D. Germline CDR1 is LNHNV and CDR2 is YYDKDF (reference sequence). V lost 6 bases and J 1 base, leaving 9 bases between the germline ends. The CDR3 covers 13 residues. For the CDR3, the DNA is TGTGCCACCAGAAAGACCCAGAACACTGAAGCTTTCTTT. Residues: CATRKTQNTEAFF.

V is TRBV5-1 and J is TRBJ2-2, with unresolved D. The CDR3 length is 13 residues. CDR1 and CDR2 from the germline V gene are SGHRS and YFSETQ. The V and J ends lost 4 bases and 5 bases respectively, with 9 bases between them. The CDR3 coding sequence is TGCGCCAGCAGCCCCTTACTAACCGGGGAGCTGTTTTTT. Its protein product is CASSPLLTGELFF. Complete variable domain (other parts from reference TRBV5-1 and TRBJ2-2): KAGVTQTPRYLIKTRGQQVTLSCSPISGHRSVSWYQQTPGQGLQFLFEYFSETQRNKGNFPGRFSGRQFSNSRSEMNVSTLELGDSALYLCASSPLLTGELFFGEGSRLTVL.

The chain combines TRBV5-4 with TRBJ1-5; D is uncertain. In germline, CDR1 is SGHNT, CDR2 YYREEE (reference sequence). V was shortened by 0 bases and J by 2 bases, with 9 bases between the two germline ends. The CDR3 covers 15 residues. CDR3 DNA: TGTGCCAGCAGCTTGGGGGGTTTGGGCAATCAGCCCCAGCATTTT. Protein product: CASSLGGLGNQPQHF.

The chain joins TRBV2 to TRBJ1-2; 10 nucleotides match TRBD1. This CDR3 is built from 16 residues. With 0 bases clipped from V and 8 bases from J, the junction kept 9 bases outside the gene matches. Germline V gene lookup returns CDR1 SNHLY and CDR2 FYNNEI. The DNA of the CDR3 is TGTGCCAGCAGTGAAGCGCTTCGGGACAGGGGTTTCGGCTACACCTTC. It encodes CASSEALRDRGFGYTF. Using reference TRBV2 and TRBJ1-2 for the parts outside the CDR3, the full variable domain is EPEVTQTPSHQVTQMGQEVILRCVPISNHLYFYWYRQILGQKVEFLVSFYNNEISEKSEIFDDQFSVERPDGSNFTLKIRSTKLEDSAMYFCASSEALRDRGFGYTFGSGTRLTVV.

V and J are TRBV15 and TRBJ2-7; TRBD2 matches at 8 bases. Germline V CDR1 and CDR2: LNHNV, YYDKDF (reference sequence). This CDR3 contains 14 residues. Losses at the gene ends were 5 bases for V and 6 bases for J; bases not matched to a gene: 9. The CDR3 coding sequence is TGTGCCACCAGCTTACGGGGGGGCAGGGCCGAGCAGTACTTC. This encodes CATSLRGGRAEQYF.

The chain links TRBV19 to TRBJ1-5; D may be TRBD1 (6 bases). CDR3 length equals 19 residues. V was cut by 2 bases and J by 0 bases, with 20 bases left in between. CDR1 is LNHDA, CDR2 SQIVND, per germline (reference sequence). DNA for the CDR3: TGTGCCAGTAGTATACCTGTCTCCGGGACATCTTATAGCAATCAGCCCCAGCATTTT. It codes for CASSIPVSGTSYSNQPQHF.

CDR3 residues: CASRGPGGTEKNIQYF. The CDR3 DNA reads as TGTGCCAGTCGGGGCCCCGGGGGGACCGAGAAAAACATTCAGTACTTC. The chain recombines TRBV19 with TRBJ2-4; 7 nucleotides match TRBD2. Germline V gene data show CDR1 as LNHDA and CDR2 as SQIVND (reference sequence). The trim removed 8 bases at V and 4 bases at J, leaving 14 bases unmatched. This CDR3 has 16 amino acids.

The chain has TRBV19 and TRBJ1-2, with no clear D. Trimming left V 7 bases short and J 3 bases short, with 15 bases between. The CDR3 runs 14 residues. Germline V gene data show CDR1 as LNHDA and CDR2 as SQIVND (reference sequence). CDR3 protein: CASKVKGNDYGYTF. In nucleotides, the CDR3 is TGTGCCAGTAAGGTTAAAGGGAACGACTATGGCTACACCTTC.

This clone showed up just once. The J gene is TRBJ1-5, the V gene TRBV6-5, with 8 bases matching TRBD1. V lost 6 bases, J lost 7 bases, and 8 bases stayed unmatched. Germline V gene lookup returns CDR1 MNHEY and CDR2 SVGAGI. The CDR3 runs to 14 residues. CDR3 nucleotide sequence: TGTGCCAGCAGGGAGACAGGGGAAGGACAGCCCCAGCATTTT. This codes for CASRETGEGQPQHF.

V gene TRBV30 combines with J gene TRBJ1-5, with no clear D. The germline V gene has CDR1 GTSNPN and CDR2 SVGIG (reference sequence). The CDR3 is 14 residues long. The V gene lost 3 bases and the J gene lost 6 bases, with 15 bases spanning the gap. CDR3 loop: CAWRAAHGVQPQHF. The CDR3 bases are TGTGCCTGGAGAGCGGCCCACGGGGTTCAGCCCCAGCATTTT. Full variable domain (missing parts from reference TRBV30 and TRBJ1-5): SQTIHQWPATLVQPVGSPLSLECTVEGTSNPNLYWYRQAAGRGLQLLFYSVGIGQISSEVPQNLSASRPQDRQFILSSKKLLLSDSGFYLCAWRAAHGVQPQHFGDGTRLSIL.

This clone has a single count. J is TRBJ1-6 and V is TRBV12-3 or TRBV12-4; D is ambiguous. Trimming removed 3 bases from V and 12 bases from J, with 9 bases in between. This CDR3 has 12 amino acids. Here the CDR3 DNA reads TGTGCCAGCAGTTTGGGGATGGGACCCCTCCACTTT. Amino acids: CASSLGMGPLHF.

J is TRBJ2-3 and V is TRBV4-1, with 10 bases lining up with TRBD1. The CDR3 spans 15 residues. Looked up from germline, CDR1 is MGHRA and CDR2 is YSYEKL. Trimming removed 5 bases from V and 4 bases from J; junction bases left unmatched: 6. Written as DNA, the CDR3 is TGCGCCAGCAGCTCCGGGACAGGGGCCCCAGATACGCAGTATTTT. Translating it yields CASSSGTGAPDTQYF.

The V call is TRBV4-2, the J call TRBJ2-1; a weak D match, TRBD2 (5 bases). V lost 1 base and J 5 bases, leaving 18 bases between the germline ends. CDR3 length: 17 residues. The germline CDR1 and CDR2 sequences are LGHNA and YNFKEQ. CDR3 DNA sequence: TGTGCCAGCAGCCAAGTAGGACCGGGGTCCGCCAACAATGAGCAGTTCTTC. This sequence encodes CASSQVGPGSANNEQFF.

V usage is TRBV19 and J usage is TRBJ1-4, with 7 bases identical to TRBD1. Trimming took 5 bases from V and 10 from J; bases not matched to a gene: 13. CDR3 length equals 15 residues. Germline values: CDR1 LNHDA, CDR2 SQIVND (reference sequence). CDR3 nucleotides: TGTGCCAGTAGTCCGGAAGCCAGGGGGGGAGGAAAACTGTTTTTT. It translates to CASSPEARGGGKLFF. Drawing the rest from reference TRBV19 and TRBJ1-4, the complete variable domain is DGGITQSPKYLFRKEGQNVTLSCEQNLNHDAMYWYRQDPGQGLRLIYYSQIVNDFQKGDIAEGYSVSREKKESFPLTVTSAQKNPTAFYLCASSPEARGGGKLFFGSGTQLSVL.

The V call is TRBV3-1 (or the pseudogene TRBV3-2), the J call TRBJ1-2; D perhaps matches TRBD1 (5 bases). Germline values: CDR1 LGHDT, CDR2 YNNKEL (reference sequence). This CDR3 has 15 amino acids. The V gene lost 6 bases and the J gene lost 2 bases, with 16 bases spanning the gap. The CDR3 DNA is TGTGCCAGCAGTGTCCTCGGGGCCGTCAACTATGGCTACACCTTC. It is translated as CASSVLGAVNYGYTF.

In this sample, this clone turned up a few times. CDR3 amino acids: CAIRVGGTTPDTQYF. The CDR3 DNA sequence: TGTGCCATCAGGGTCGGGGGGACCACACCAGATACGCAGTATTTT. The chain combines TRBV10-3 with TRBJ2-3; 7 nucleotides agree with TRBD2. The CDR3 length is 15 residues. CDR1 ENHRY and CDR2 SYGVKD come from the germline V gene. Trimming removed 6 bases from V and 4 bases from J; junction bases left unmatched: 10.